Listed here are 9 T cell receptor beta chains from one sample, sequenced in a study of human T cells and chemical hapten exposure (dated by TCRdb to about 2021). Read against the paper, the sample's time point label means: pre-sensitization, week 0. Explained via the paper, the treatment or condition label denotes: therapeutic diphenylcyclopropenone sensitization with weekly scalp DPC. The receptor library was made with RACE. Instrument used: NextSeq 500. TCRdb reprocessed the public reads (quality trimming at Q25 with fastp, clone calling with MiXCR) and kept in-frame beta chains. Each entry is one CDR3 protein sequence, shown with its most common DNA and genes. The sample table shows a few hundred thousand distinct CDR3 sequences, and roughly 6% are seen once. The ten most abundant clones make up approximately 8.2% of the sample. The specimen comprised whole blood, sampled in connection with sensitization to the hapten diphenylcyclopropenone (DPC). Receptors were obtained from a woman aged 18-29 years with alopecia areata. Some clones in this sample may be carry-over from other donors' samples.

This clonotype was recorded at least ten times. The chain is built from TRBV27 and TRBJ2-4, with D tentatively TRBD1 or TRBD2 (5 bases each). V lost 2 bases to trimming and J lost 0 bases, with 5 bases between them. Germline V gives CDR1 MNHEY, CDR2 SMNVEV (reference sequence). CDR3 length: 14 residues. CDR3 DNA sequence: TGTGCCAGCAGTTTAGGGGGAGCCAAAAACATTCAGTACTTC. It specifies CASSLGGAKNIQYF.

This clonotype was seen more than once but under ten times. The genes are TRBV14 and TRBJ1-1; the match to TRBD1 covers 7 bases. The trim removed 2 bases at V and 7 bases at J, leaving 4 bases unmatched. Germline lookup yields CDR1 SGHDN and CDR2 FVKESK. The CDR3 runs 13 residues. The CDR3 sequence: CASSQRGTVEAFF. The CDR3 region has the DNA TGTGCCAGCAGCCAACGTGGGACAGTTGAAGCTTTCTTT.

Only a few counts were recorded for this clonotype. The chain couples TRBV6-2 or TRBV6-3 to TRBJ1-1; 7 positions agree with TRBD1. J was trimmed by 3 bases and V by 8 bases; bases with no gene match: 3. Per germline, CDR1 MNHEY and CDR2 SVGEGT. The CDR3 consists of 12 residues. The CDR3 sequence: CASHTGDTEAFF. DNA for the CDR3: TGTGCCAGCCATACAGGGGACACTGAAGCTTTCTTT.

The chain couples TRBV2 to TRBJ1-2; TRBD1 agrees at 10 bases. Germline V gene lookup returns CDR1 SNHLY and CDR2 FYNNEI. The length of the CDR3 is 16 residues. V was clipped by 4 bases and J by 4 bases; unmatched bases: 9. The CDR3 bases are TGTGCCAGCAGTGTCGAGACAGGGGGCGCGAGCTATGGCTACACCTTC. Its translation is CASSVETGGASYGYTF.

V gene TRBV7-2 combines with J gene TRBJ2-2; perhaps TRBD1 as D (6 bases). CDR1 is SGHTA and CDR2 is FQGNSA in the germline V gene. Trimming cost V 5 bases and J 4 bases, with 11 bases left between them. The CDR3 consists of 14 residues. The CDR3 nucleotides are TGTGCCAGCAGCCCCAGGACAGTCACCGGGGAGCTGTTTTTT. Translating it yields CASSPRTVTGELFF.

This clonotype has at least ten counts. The chain employs TRBV3-1 and TRBJ2-7; TRBD1 matches 12 bases. The CDR3 runs 16 residues. The V gene's germline CDR1 is LGHDT and CDR2 YNNKEL (reference sequence). V lost 5 bases, J lost 1 base, and 6 bases stayed unmatched. The CDR3 DNA reads TGTGCCAGCAGCGTTGGGACAGGGGGCCTTTCCTACGAGCAGTACTTC. Amino acids: CASSVGTGGLSYEQYF.

Many counts were recorded for this clonotype. The rearrangement uses TRBV5-5 and TRBJ1-5, with D perhaps TRBD1 (6 bases). Germline assignment: CDR1 SGHKS and CDR2 YYEKEE (reference sequence). With 7 bases removed from V and 0 bases from J, the gap between germline ends came to 20 bases. The CDR3 has 17 amino acids. CDR3 residues: CASRVGDIPYSNQPQHF. The CDR3, as DNA: TGTGCCAGCCGCGTAGGGGACATTCCGTATAGCAATCAGCCCCAGCATTTT. Full variable domain (rest looked up from reference TRBV5-5 and TRBJ1-5): DAGVTQSPTHLIKTRGQQVTLRCSPISGHKSVSWYQQVLGQGPQFIFQYYEKEERGRGNFPDRFSARQFPNYSSELNVNALLLGDSALYLCASRVGDIPYSNQPQHFGDGTRLSIL.

This rearrangement joins TRBV6-1 to TRBJ2-1, with 9 bases lining up with TRBD1. The CDR3 is made up of 16 amino acids. Looked up from germline, CDR1 is MNHNS and CDR2 is SASEGT. After removal of 2 bases from V and 0 bases from J, the junction contained 2 bases not matched to a gene. The CDR3 region is CASSEKTGGSYNEQFF. CDR3 bases: TGTGCCAGCAGTGAAAAGACAGGGGGCTCCTACAATGAGCAGTTCTTC.

The rearrangement uses TRBV28 and TRBJ1-1, with a possible D match to TRBD1 (5 bases). V lost 11 bases, J lost 7 bases, and 26 bases lay in between. The CDR3 consists of 15 residues. Per germline, CDR1 MDHEN and CDR2 SYDVKM. CDR3 in DNA: TGTGCCTCAGGGACCCTTTATCTGAGGGGCCATGAAGCTTTCTTT. Its translation: CASGTLYLRGHEAFF.